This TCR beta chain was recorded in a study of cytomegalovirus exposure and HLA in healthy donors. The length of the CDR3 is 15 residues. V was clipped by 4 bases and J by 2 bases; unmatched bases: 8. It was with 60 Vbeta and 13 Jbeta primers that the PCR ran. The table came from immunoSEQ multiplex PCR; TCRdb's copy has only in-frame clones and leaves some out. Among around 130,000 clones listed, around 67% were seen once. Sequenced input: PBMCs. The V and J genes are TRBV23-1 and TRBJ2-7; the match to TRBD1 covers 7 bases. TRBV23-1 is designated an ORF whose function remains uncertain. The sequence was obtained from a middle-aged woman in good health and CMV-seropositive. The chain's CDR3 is CASSREGATTYEQYF. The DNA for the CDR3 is TGCGCCAGCAGTCGTGAGGGGGCGACGACCTACGAGCAGTACTTC.